This T cell receptor (beta chain) was retrieved from a study of T cells in women clearing cervical HPV infection. Study details: Blood came at first lesion visit for cases, post-clearance for controls. With HLA typing for only a few women, HLA confounding remains possible.

A remark on this clone: The read finishes 3 residues shy of the CDR3 end, and the germline J gene is used to complete it.

Per germline, CDR1 SEHNR and CDR2 FQNEAQ (reference sequence). The CDR3 runs to 12 residues. Average input was around 1,200 ng genomic DNA for immunoSEQ TCR beta CDR3 amplification. Repertoires were generated with immunoSEQ multiplex PCR, while TCRdb's copy carries only in-frame clones and drops some. Recorded for this sample: tens of thousands of clones. The chain employs TRBV7-9 and TRBJ1-1; D perhaps matches TRBD1 (6 bases). The receptor's source is a woman aged 18-70 years with a cervical HPV16 infection that either progressed to CIN3+ or cleared (not recorded which). Sequenced sample: blood buffy coat. CDR3 bases read: TGTGCCAGCAGCTCCGACAGGCTTACG. This codes for CASSSDRLT. The entire CDR3 protein is CASSSDRLTAFF.